This TCR beta chain emerged from a study of T-cell memory formation after mild COVID-19. Across the whole study: Largely, TCR clusters stayed within a single donor. General study findings and limits: Researchers found some responding clones in pre-infection memory, a sign that cross-reactive memory joined. Whereas later expanders leaned CD4+, clones contracting day 15 to 85 showed a balanced CD4/CD8 makeup. CD4+ clones that contracted lay mainly in CM and EM; CD8+ ones lay in EMRA.

Per germline, CDR1 SGHAT and CDR2 FQNNGV. The V gene end was trimmed by 5 bases and the J gene end by 9 bases; junction bases not matched to a gene: 10. The CDR3 totals 15 residues. This clonotype was observed a handful of times. What it binds is unknown. Each CDR3 protein is one row after TCRdb ran MiXCR on the 5' RACE reads. Found here are 450,000 to 650,000 distinct CDR3 sequences, about 20% of them singletons; the top ten hold 7% to 9%. The V and J genes are TRBV11-2 and TRBJ2-4; TRBD2 agrees at 10 bases. The TCR was taken from an adult woman who had mild COVID-19 (a few samples of this study predate the infection). Cell type and time point are not known. Material for sequencing was PBMCs or a T cell subset sorted from them (not recorded which). Here the CDR3 DNA reads TGTGCCAGCAGCACCCTTAGCGGGGGGTGGAGCATTCAGTACTTC. This gives the protein CASSTLSGGWSIQYF.